The 18 T cell receptor beta chains below were found in one sample sequenced in a study of early T cells in non-severe SARS-CoV-2 infection. Using its own MiXCR run on the 5' RACE reads, TCRdb lists one record per CDR3 protein. The data show 40,000 to 45,000 distinct CDR3 sequences, with about 4.9% seen just once and 4.8% held by the top ten. Sequenced material: whole blood. The receptors derive from an adult who was a healthcare worker with PCR-confirmed SARS-CoV-2 infection or an uninfected control (not recorded which).

The chain couples TRBV11-2 to TRBJ2-7; 15 bases agree with TRBD2. The CDR3 contains 16 residues. CDR1 is SGHAT, CDR2 FQNNGV, per germline. The V and J ends lost 5 bases and 7 bases, in that order; junction bases with no gene match: 9. The CDR3 protein is CASSERTSGGAYEQYF. The CDR3 DNA reads as TGTGCCAGCAGCGAGAGGACTAGCGGGGGGGCGTATGAGCAGTACTTC.

This clonotype was recorded at least ten times. In DNA form, the CDR3 reads TGTGCCAGCAGTGGGACAGGGGGCTGGGAGCAGTACTTC. Translated: CASSGTGGWEQYF. The rearrangement uses TRBV25-1 and TRBJ2-7; 11 bases fit TRBD1. J lost 7 bases, V lost 4 bases, and 3 bases had no gene match. The germline gives CDR1 MGHDK, CDR2 SYGVNS. The CDR3 has 13 residues.

This clonotype was seen a handful of times. The chain has TRBV27 and TRBJ1-1; D is perhaps TRBD1 (6 bases). The CDR3 loop spans 15 amino acids. Trimming cost V 2 bases and J 4 bases, with 14 bases left between them. In germline, CDR1 is MNHEY, CDR2 SMNVEV (reference sequence). The CDR3 DNA reads as TGTGCCAGCAGTTTAGTGGGGGGCGCAGTCACTGAAGCTTTCTTT. The encoded protein is CASSLVGGAVTEAFF.

This clonotype was found many times. This rearrangement joins TRBV5-1 to TRBJ1-6; TRBD1 matches at 10 bases. The ends lost 0 bases at V and 10 bases at J; junction bases unmatched: 7. The CDR3 totals 16 residues. Germline V gene sequence: CDR1 SGHRS, CDR2 YFSETQ. The CDR3 here is CASSLANPGQGSPLHF. CDR3 sequence (DNA): TGCGCCAGCAGCTTGGCCAATCCGGGACAGGGGTCACCCCTCCACTTT.

The rearrangement joins TRBV4-3 to TRBJ2-1, with D uncertain. V was shortened by 4 bases and J by 9 bases, with 13 bases between the two germline ends. This CDR3 comprises 13 residues. Germline V gene data show CDR1 as LGHNA and CDR2 as YSLEER. In DNA form, the CDR3 reads TGCGCCAGCAGCCTCTCTGGCGGTAGTGAGCAGTTCTTC. Protein sequence: CASSLSGGSEQFF.

This clonotype was seen ten or more times. The chain employs TRBV2 and TRBJ1-2; D might be TRBD1 (6 bases). CDR3 length equals 13 residues. The germline gives CDR1 SNHLY, CDR2 FYNNEI. V lost 7 bases, J lost 5 bases, and 14 bases lay in between. DNA for the CDR3: TGTGCCAGCACAGGGGCTCTTATTTATGGCTACACCTTC. This translates into CASTGALIYGYTF.

This clonotype was detected ten times or more. The chain carries TRBV21-1 and TRBJ1-2; whether TRBD1, the table's D call, matches the DNA was not checked. TRBV21-1 is described as a pseudogene. CDR3 length equals 14 residues. The CDR3 loop reads CASSKGYRGYGYTF. The CDR3 DNA is TGTGCCAGCAGCAAAGGCTACAGGGGGTATGGCTACACCTTC.

This clonotype was counted at least ten times. The chain joins TRBV21-1 to TRBJ2-3; the table's D call of TRBD2 was not tested on the DNA. TRBV21-1 is a listed pseudogene. The CDR3 contains 16 residues. This chain's CDR3 is CASSKELRGSPDTQYF. The CDR3 bases are TGTGCCAGCAGCAAAGAATTGCGCGGGAGCCCAGATACGCAGTATTTT.

This clonotype was counted ten times or more. This rearrangement joins TRBV14 to TRBJ2-5, with D uncertain. Germline V gene lookup returns CDR1 SGHDN and CDR2 FVKESK. The CDR3 extends over 14 amino acids. With 4 bases removed from V and 6 bases from J, the gap between germline ends came to 15 bases. DNA of the CDR3: TGTGCCAGCAGCCCCGACTTCCAAGGAAAGACCCAGTACTTC. The encoded protein is CASSPDFQGKTQYF.

At least ten counts were recorded for this clonotype. This rearrangement joins TRBV5-4 to TRBJ1-2; tentatively, D is TRBD1 (6 bases). The germline gives CDR1 SGHNT, CDR2 YYREEE (reference sequence). Between the trimmed V and J ends, which lost 4 bases and 5 bases, there was a span of 18 bases. This CDR3 has 15 amino acids. The CDR3 reads CASSPQGGSRYGYTF. As DNA, the CDR3 is TGTGCCAGCAGCCCCCAAGGGGGGTCCCGATATGGCTACACCTTC. The whole variable domain, filled in from reference TRBV5-4 and TRBJ1-2, reads ETGVTQSPTHLIKTRGQQVTLRCSSQSGHNTVSWYQQALGQGPQFIFQYYREEENGRGNFPPRFSGLQFPNYSSELNVNALELDDSALYLCASSPQGGSRYGYTFGSGTRLTVV.

In this sample, this clonotype turned up a few times. J is TRBJ1-1 and V is TRBV11-2; D uncertain. The V gene lost 1 base and the J gene lost 1 base, with 4 bases spanning the gap. Germline V gives CDR1 SGHAT, CDR2 FQNNGV. The length of the CDR3 is 13 residues. The CDR3 DNA is TGTGCCAGCAGCTTAGTTGCGAACACTGAAGCTTTCTTT. Its protein product is CASSLVANTEAFF.

This clonotype was seen many times. The CDR3 DNA reads TGTGCCAGCAGCCCTTTGGCGGCGGGGGTTAACAATGAGCAGTTCTTC. As protein: CASSPLAAGVNNEQFF. The V gene is TRBV6-6, the J gene TRBJ2-1; 7 nucleotides agree with TRBD2. Germline CDR1 MNHNY, CDR2 SVGAGI (reference sequence). The V gene end was trimmed by 6 bases and the J gene end by 5 bases; junction bases not matched to a gene: 13. CDR3 length: 16 residues.

This clonotype came up many times. CDR3 loop: CAIWEAPRNEKLFF. Here the CDR3 DNA reads TGTGCCATCTGGGAGGCCCCGCGCAATGAAAAACTGTTTTTT. This chain connects TRBV7-9 to TRBJ1-4; D not resolved. With 10 bases removed from V and 5 bases from J, the gap between germline ends came to 17 bases. Looked up from germline, CDR1 is SEHNR and CDR2 is FQNEAQ (reference sequence). The CDR3 totals 14 residues.

V is TRBV5-5 and J is TRBJ2-7; 11 bases agree with TRBD1. Trimming removed 0 bases from V and 6 bases from J; junction bases left unmatched: 5. The CDR3 has 15 residues. The V gene's germline CDR1 is SGHKS and CDR2 YYEKEE (reference sequence). For the CDR3, the DNA is TGTGCCAGCAGCTTGGGGACAGGGGGCTTCGGCGAGCAGTACTTC. Translation gives CASSLGTGGFGEQYF.

This clonotype was counted at least ten times. Here the CDR3 reads CASTPRTSGVYNEQFF. The CDR3 bases are TGTGCCAGCACACCCCGGACTAGCGGGGTCTACAATGAGCAGTTCTTC. The rearrangement uses TRBV12-3 or TRBV12-4 and TRBJ2-1; 12 bases agree with TRBD2. Unmatched junction bases numbered 7, after V lost 7 bases and J lost 3 bases. The CDR3 has 16 residues.

The chain combines TRBV7-2 with TRBJ2-7; 9 bases line up with TRBD1. This CDR3 contains 14 residues. V was pared by 4 bases and J by 5 bases, with 6 bases of the junction left unmatched. The germline CDR1 and CDR2 sequences are SGHTA and FQGNSA. The CDR3 DNA sequence: TGTGCCAGCAGCTGGAGGACAGGGGAAGACGAGCAGTACTTC. Translated, it gives CASSWRTGEDEQYF.

This clonotype was counted between two and nine times. V is TRBV20-1 and J is TRBJ1-6; the D is unclear. Trimming removed 1 base from V and 0 bases from J, with 10 bases in between. Germline values: CDR1 DFQATT, CDR2 SNEGSKA (reference sequence). CDR3 length equals 16 residues. CDR3 region: CSARVGGSSYNSPLHF. CDR3 bases: TGCAGTGCTAGAGTCGGAGGGAGCTCCTATAATTCACCCCTCCACTTT.

There are a few counts of this clonotype. The chain recombines TRBV20-1 with TRBJ1-1; D not certain. Germline loops: CDR1 DFQATT, CDR2 SNEGSKA (reference sequence). The CDR3 has 13 residues. Trimming stripped 4 bases from V and 4 bases from J, with 13 bases between. The CDR3 DNA sequence: TGCAGTGCTAACCGACCCGGAACCACTGAAGCTTTCTTT. Amino acids: CSANRPGTTEAFF.